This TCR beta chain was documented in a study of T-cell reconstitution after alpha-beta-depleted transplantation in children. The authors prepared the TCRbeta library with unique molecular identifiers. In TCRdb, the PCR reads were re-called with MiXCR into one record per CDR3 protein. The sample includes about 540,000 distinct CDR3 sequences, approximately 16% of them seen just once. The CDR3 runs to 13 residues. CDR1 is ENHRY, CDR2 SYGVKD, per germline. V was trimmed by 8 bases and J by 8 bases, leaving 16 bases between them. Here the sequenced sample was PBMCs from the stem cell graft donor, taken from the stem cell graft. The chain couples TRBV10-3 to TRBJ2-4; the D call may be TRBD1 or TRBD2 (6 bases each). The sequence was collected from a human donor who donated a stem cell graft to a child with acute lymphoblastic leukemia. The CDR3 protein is CAIGGLETDIQYF. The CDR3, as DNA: TGTGCCATCGGGGGGCTGGAGACGGACATTCAGTACTTC.